The 10 T cell receptor beta chains below all came from one sample that was sequenced in a study of cytomegalovirus exposure and HLA in healthy donors. Researchers ran the PCR with 60 Vbeta and 13 Jbeta primers. Measured with immunoSEQ multiplex PCR; TCRdb has only the in-frame clones, and not every one. This table holds about 130,000 clones, about three quarters found once. Sequencing input: PBMCs. The receptor source for this set is a man aged 45-65 years in good health and CMV-seropositive.

The chain recombines TRBV11-2 with TRBJ1-1; TRBD1 might be the D (5 bases). The germline V gene has CDR1 SGHAT and CDR2 FQNNGV. This CDR3 has 19 amino acids. The ends were cut back, 7 bases at V and 0 bases at J, with 27 bases in the middle. The CDR3: CASTQVYRGLSYLNTEAFF. CDR3 DNA: TGTGCCAGCACCCAAGTTTACCGGGGGTTGAGCTATTTGAACACTGAAGCTTTCTTT.

The V gene is TRBV5-1, the J gene TRBJ1-5, with D tentatively TRBD1 (6 bases). The germline V and J ends were trimmed by 0 bases and 2 bases, with 9 bases remaining between them. The germline CDR1 and CDR2 sequences are SGHRS and YFSETQ. CDR3 length equals 15 residues. The CDR3 protein is CASSLEGGRNQPQHF. The CDR3 bases are TGCGCCAGCAGCTTGGAGGGGGGGCGCAATCAGCCCCAGCATTTT.

The CDR3 DNA reads as TGTGCCAGCAGCTCCCTTGGCCCAGATACGCAGTATTTT. It encodes CASSSLGPDTQYF. This chain uses TRBV9 with TRBJ2-3; D not certain. Trimming cost V 4 bases and J 4 bases, with 10 bases left between them. This CDR3 is built from 13 residues. CDR1 and CDR2 (germline): SGDLS, YYNGEE.

V gene TRBV28 combines with J gene TRBJ2-1, with D unresolved. Germline-derived CDR1 and CDR2 are MDHEN and SYDVKM. The CDR3 is 13 residues long. Trimming took off 7 bases at V and 7 bases at J, with 14 bases between the two ends. The CDR3 spells CASTSRLSNEQFF. Here the CDR3 DNA reads TGTGCCAGCACGTCGCGCTTATCGAATGAGCAGTTCTTC. Based on the CDR3 plus reference TRBV28 and TRBJ2-1, the full variable domain is DVKVTQSSRYLVKRTGEKVFLECVQDMDHENMFWYRQDPGLGLRLIYFSYDVKMKEKGDIPEGYSVSREKKERFSLILESASTNQTSMYLCASTSRLSNEQFFGPGTRLTVL.

The CDR3 reads CASSPGQQSVALHF. The DNA for the CDR3 is TGCGCCAGCAGCCCGGGACAGCAGAGTGTGGCCCTCCACTTT. This rearrangement joins TRBV5-1 to TRBJ1-6; 7 bases line up with TRBD1. Germline loops: CDR1 SGHRS, CDR2 YFSETQ. The CDR3 spans 14 residues. Trimming took 4 bases from V and 14 from J; bases not matched to a gene: 12.

The V and J genes are TRBV19 and TRBJ1-1; 7 bases map to TRBD1. The V gene end was trimmed by 5 bases and the J gene end by 9 bases; junction bases not matched to a gene: 9. Per the germline V gene, CDR1 is LNHDA and CDR2 is SQIVND (reference sequence). The CDR3 has 13 residues. CDR3 residues: CASSQRGQTKAFF. The DNA of the CDR3 is TGTGCCAGTAGTCAAAGGGGACAGACTAAAGCTTTCTTT.

The chain employs TRBV5-5 and TRBJ2-3; 10 bases are shared with TRBD2. Germline CDR1 and CDR2: SGHKS and YYEKEE (reference sequence). This CDR3 contains 15 residues. V trimming: 0 bases; J trimming: 4 bases; junction bases outside the gene matches: 2. The CDR3: CASSLGLAGADTQYF. In DNA form, the CDR3 reads TGTGCCAGCAGCTTGGGACTAGCGGGTGCAGATACGCAGTATTTT.

As regards this clone: Within the sample, other DNA sequences also encode this same CDR3. This chain joins TRBV27 and TRBJ1-2; weak D call: TRBD1 (5 bases). The V gene's germline CDR1 is MNHEY and CDR2 SMNVEV (reference sequence). V lost 3 bases and J lost 3, with 8 bases in between. The CDR3 runs 13 residues. CDR3 coding DNA: TGTGCCAGCAGTTTGGAAGGGGACTATGGCTACACCTTC. Translation gives CASSLEGDYGYTF.

The rearrangement uses TRBV2 and TRBJ1-1; TRBD1 is a possible D gene (6 bases). CDR3 length equals 13 residues. CDR1 and CDR2 from the germline V gene are SNHLY and FYNNEI. Deletions cut 7 bases from V and 0 bases from J, with 9 bases between. CDR3 nucleotide sequence: TGTGCCAGCACGGGACAATTGAACACTGAAGCTTTCTTT. Its translation is CASTGQLNTEAFF. Full variable domain (rest looked up from reference TRBV2 and TRBJ1-1): EPEVTQTPSHQVTQMGQEVILRCVPISNHLYFYWYRQILGQKVEFLVSFYNNEISEKSEIFDDQFSVERPDGSNFTLKIRSTKLEDSAMYFCASTGQLNTEAFFGQGTRLTVV.

The CDR3 spells CASSPRLRGADGYTF. The CDR3 coding sequence is TGTGCCAGCAGCCCCCGACTGCGGGGTGCGGATGGCTACACCTTC. The chain links TRBV7-2 to TRBJ1-2; no firm D call. Looked up from germline, CDR1 is SGHTA and CDR2 is FQGNSA. The CDR3 contains 15 residues. Trimming removed 5 bases from V and 6 bases from J, with 19 bases in between.